The clone carrying this T cell receptor (beta chain) appeared a few times. V was pared by 7 bases and J by 5 bases, with 17 bases between. From germline, CDR1 is MDHEN and CDR2 SYDVKM. The CDR3 covers 14 residues. From the 5' RACE reads, TCRdb called clonotypes with MiXCR, one entry per CDR3 protein. The sample has 40,000 to 50,000 distinct CDR3 sequences, about a fifth seen once. The data are from a study of chronic HIV infection and antiretroviral therapy. The sequence came from an adult who had HIV and had not received antiretroviral therapy, or was an uninfected healthy control (not recorded which). Sequences were obtained from peripheral blood. The chain has TRBV28 and TRBJ1-2, with a tentative D call TRBD1 (6 bases). The CDR3 coding sequence is TGTGCCAGCAATCGGCGGGGCAGGGGTTATGGCTACACCTTC. It yields the protein CASNRRGRGYGYTF.